These 4 T cell receptor beta chains were sequenced from one sample in a study of blood T cell repertoires in COVID-19. Assay used: immunoSEQ multiplex PCR; TCRdb lists only in-frame clones, some missing. The data hold just over 150,000 clones, with 80% observed a single time. What was sequenced was peripheral blood. The receptors were sampled from a man in his sixties with acute or convalescent COVID-19.

This rearrangement joins TRBV4-2 to TRBJ1-1, with 8 bases that match TRBD1. The CDR3 consists of 13 residues. From germline, CDR1 is LGHNA and CDR2 YNFKEQ. V trimming: 4 bases; J trimming: 5 bases; junction bases outside the gene matches: 3. Here the CDR3 DNA reads TGTGCCAGCAGCCTCCACAGGGGGACTGAAGCTTTCTTT. Translated: CASSLHRGTEAFF.

The CDR3 DNA reads as TGTGCCAGCAGGGACAGGGGGCGGGGAAGCAATCAGCCCCAGCATTTT. Translated, it gives CASRDRGRGSNQPQHF. The J gene is TRBJ1-5, the V gene TRBV6-6, with TRBD1 matching 11 bases. This CDR3 contains 16 residues. With V trimmed by 6 bases and J by 1 base, 5 bases remained unmatched. Germline CDR1 and CDR2: MNHNY and SVGAGI (reference sequence).

This chain uses TRBV6-5 with TRBJ1-1; 7 bases map to TRBD1. V was clipped by 2 bases and J by 9 bases; unmatched bases: 9. The CDR3 extends over 14 amino acids. Per the germline V gene, CDR1 is MNHEY and CDR2 is SVGAGI. CDR3 sequence reads: CASSYRQGRSKAFF. The CDR3 DNA is TGTGCCAGCAGTTACCGACAGGGTCGATCCAAAGCTTTCTTT.

This clone was observed a few times. The chain couples TRBV4-2 to TRBJ1-1; 7 nucleotides match TRBD1. The CDR3 spans 18 residues. Germline CDR1 and CDR2: LGHNA and YNFKEQ. V was pared by 1 base and J by 5 bases, with 16 bases of the junction left unmatched. DNA of the CDR3: TGTGCCAGCAGCCAAGCCCTTTCGAGGGGGCTTGCCTCTACTGAAGCTTTCTTT. Translating gives CASSQALSRGLASTEAFF.